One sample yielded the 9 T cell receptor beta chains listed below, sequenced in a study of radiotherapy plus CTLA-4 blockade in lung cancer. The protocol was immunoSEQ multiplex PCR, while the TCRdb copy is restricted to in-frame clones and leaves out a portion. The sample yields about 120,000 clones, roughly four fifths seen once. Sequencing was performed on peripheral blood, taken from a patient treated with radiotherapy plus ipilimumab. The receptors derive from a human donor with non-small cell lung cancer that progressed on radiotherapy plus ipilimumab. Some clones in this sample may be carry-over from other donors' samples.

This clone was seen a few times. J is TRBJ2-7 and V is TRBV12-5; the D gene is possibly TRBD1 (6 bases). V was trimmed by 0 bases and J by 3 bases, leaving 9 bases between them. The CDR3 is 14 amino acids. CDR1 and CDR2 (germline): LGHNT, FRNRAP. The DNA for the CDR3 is TGTGCTAGTGGTTTGGTAGGGACATACTACGAGCAGTACTTC. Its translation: CASGLVGTYYEQYF.

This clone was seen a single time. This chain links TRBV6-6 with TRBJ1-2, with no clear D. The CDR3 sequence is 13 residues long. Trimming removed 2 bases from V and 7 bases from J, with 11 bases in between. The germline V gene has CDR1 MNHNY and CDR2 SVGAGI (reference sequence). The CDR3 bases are TGTGCCAGCAGTTACGTAAGGATGGCTGGCTACACCTTC. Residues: CASSYVRMAGYTF.

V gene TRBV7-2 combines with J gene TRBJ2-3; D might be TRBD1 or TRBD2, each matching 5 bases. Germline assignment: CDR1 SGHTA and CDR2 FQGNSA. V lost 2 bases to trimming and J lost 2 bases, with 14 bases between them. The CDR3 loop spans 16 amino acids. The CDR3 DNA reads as TGTGCCAGCAGCTTATACGGGGCCTCTGCCACAGATACGCAGTATTTT. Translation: CASSLYGASATDTQYF. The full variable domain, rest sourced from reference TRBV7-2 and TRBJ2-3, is GAGVSQSPSNKVTEKGKDVELRCDPISGHTALYWYRQSLGQGLEFLIYFQGNSAPDKSGLPSDRFSAERTGGSVSTLTIQRTQQEDSAVYLCASSLYGASATDTQYFGPGTRLTVL.

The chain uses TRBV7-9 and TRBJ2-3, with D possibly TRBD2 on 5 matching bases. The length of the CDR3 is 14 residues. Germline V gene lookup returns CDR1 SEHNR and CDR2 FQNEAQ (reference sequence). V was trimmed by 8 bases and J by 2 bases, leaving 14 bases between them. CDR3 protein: CASEGGAFTDTQYF. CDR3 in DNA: TGTGCCAGCGAAGGAGGTGCGTTCACAGATACGCAGTATTTT.

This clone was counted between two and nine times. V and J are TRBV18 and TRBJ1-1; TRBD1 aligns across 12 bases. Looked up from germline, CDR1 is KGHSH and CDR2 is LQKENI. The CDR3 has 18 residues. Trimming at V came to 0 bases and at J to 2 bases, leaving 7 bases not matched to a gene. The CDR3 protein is CASSPPRGQGAANTEAFF. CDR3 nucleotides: TGTGCCAGCTCACCACCTCGGGGACAGGGGGCTGCTAACACTGAAGCTTTCTTT.

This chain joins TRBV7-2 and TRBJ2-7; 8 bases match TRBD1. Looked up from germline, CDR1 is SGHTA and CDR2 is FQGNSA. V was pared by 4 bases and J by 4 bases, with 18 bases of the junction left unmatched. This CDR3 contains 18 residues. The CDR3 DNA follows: TGTGCCAGCAGCTACTTAGGGACAGGATATGTCTCCGGGTACGAGCAGTACTTC. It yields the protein CASSYLGTGYVSGYEQYF.

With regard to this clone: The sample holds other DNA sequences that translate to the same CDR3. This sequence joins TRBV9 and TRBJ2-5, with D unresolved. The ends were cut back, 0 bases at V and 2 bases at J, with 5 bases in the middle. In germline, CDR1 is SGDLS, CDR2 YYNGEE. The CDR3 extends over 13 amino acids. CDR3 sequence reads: CASSVASQETQYF. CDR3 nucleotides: TGTGCCAGCAGCGTAGCTAGTCAAGAGACCCAGTACTTC.

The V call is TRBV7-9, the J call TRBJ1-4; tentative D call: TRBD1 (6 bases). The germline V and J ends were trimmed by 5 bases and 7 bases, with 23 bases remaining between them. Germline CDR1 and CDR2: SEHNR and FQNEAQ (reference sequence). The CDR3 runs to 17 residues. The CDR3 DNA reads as TGTGCCAGCAGCCAGTGGGCTAACAGGGCGGGCACTGAAAAACTGTTTTTT. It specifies CASSQWANRAGTEKLFF.

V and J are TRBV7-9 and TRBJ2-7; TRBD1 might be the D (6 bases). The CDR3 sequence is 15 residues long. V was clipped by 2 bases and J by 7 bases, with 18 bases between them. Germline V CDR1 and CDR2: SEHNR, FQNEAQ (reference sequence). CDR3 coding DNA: TGTGCCAGCAGCTTACCCCGGACAGCTTATGGGGAGCAGTACTTC. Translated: CASSLPRTAYGEQYF.